The T cell receptor (beta chain) described here comes from a study of chemoradiotherapy in HPV16-positive cancers. Study-level results: Functional assays defining HPV-specific T cells used only a couple of HPV16-positive patients. HPV-responsive T-cell expansion during chemoradiotherapy was linked to improved recurrence-free survival in HPV16-positive patients.

Germline V gene data show CDR1 as SGHTA and CDR2 as FQGTGA. The CDR3 runs to 14 residues. V was clipped by 11 bases and J by 0 bases, with 11 bases between them. In regard to this clone: Its target is unknown.

The data were produced by immunoSEQ multiplex PCR, yet TCRdb's version contains in-frame clones alone and is incomplete. The table has about 53,000 clones, about nine tenths seen once; the top ten hold 2.5% to 4%. Sequenced material: blood, taken from a patient who underwent chemoradiotherapy. V and J are TRBV7-3 and TRBJ2-6; no clear D. The receptor's source is a human donor with HPV-associated anogenital cancer. CDR3 sequence (DNA): TGTGCCTCTACGACGGCCTCTGGGGCCAACGTCCTGACTTTC. Its protein product is CASTTASGANVLTF.